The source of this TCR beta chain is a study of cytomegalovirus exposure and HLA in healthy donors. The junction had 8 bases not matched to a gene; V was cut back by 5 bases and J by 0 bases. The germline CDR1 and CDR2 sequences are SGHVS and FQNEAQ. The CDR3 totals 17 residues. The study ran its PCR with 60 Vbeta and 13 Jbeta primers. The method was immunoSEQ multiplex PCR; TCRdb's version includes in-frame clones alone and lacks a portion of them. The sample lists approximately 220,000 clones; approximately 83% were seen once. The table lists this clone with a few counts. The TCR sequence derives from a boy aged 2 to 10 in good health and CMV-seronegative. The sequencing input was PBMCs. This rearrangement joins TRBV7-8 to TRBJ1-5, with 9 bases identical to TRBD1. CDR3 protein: CASSTGTGTYSNQPQHF. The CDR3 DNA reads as TGTGCCAGCAGCACCGGGACAGGGACTTATAGCAATCAGCCCCAGCATTTT.